The source of this T cell receptor beta chain is a study of identical twins (dated by TCRdb to between 2015 and 2016). About the investigation overall: TCR alpha and beta repertoires from monozygotic twins, unrelated adults of various ages and cord blood were deep-sequenced to test whether fetal clonotypes persist. Replicate twin experiments were performed at different times using different library preparation protocols to rule out contamination. Broader findings and caveats from the paper: Invariant T cells such as MAIT and iNKT could partly confound zero-insertion analyses, though diverse VJ usage argued against this for most clonotypes. Abundant cord blood beta clonotypes carried fewer insertions; young adult naive repertoires showed a weaker similar trend, while memory repertoires showed none. Because the same donors could not be followed over many years, the conclusions depended on cross-sectional statistical analysis. Excess twin sharing in beta out-of-frame sequences was weaker because fewer shared sequences lowered the signal-to-noise ratio. Compared with coincidental sharing between unrelated individuals, out-of-frame TCR alpha sequences shared between twins showed an excess of sequences with low generation probability. In monozygotic twins, out-of-frame TCR alpha sharing was systematically underestimated by recombination models, although the models agreed with sharing between unrelated individuals.

As for this clonotype: The antigen it recognizes is unknown. Per-base quality was not reported, and no clone a single base away is much larger than it.

All donors were healthy Caucasians. Taken from cysteine to phenylalanine, the CDR3 has 15 residues. Of all the DNA, just the CDR3 is kept, 45 bases in frame from base 1. The CDR1 and CDR2 encoded by the germline V gene (reference sequence) are SEHNR and FQNEAQ. Germline trimming amounts to 5 bases on V and 4 bases on J, with 7 as the count of junction bases outside the gene matches. The library was made by 5' RACE. Sequenced using an Illumina HiSeq 2000. A universal primer binding site was introduced by template switching, and a unique molecular identifier was present in the final cDNA, enabling accurate counting of TCR cDNA molecules. Specific primers in the conserved constant-segment region were used to synthesize first-strand cDNA for TCR alpha and beta chains. To control for contamination, each cDNA library was double barcoded with a SMART-Mk sample barcode plus Illumina barcodes. TruSeq adapter sequences, together with Illumina sample barcodes, were added in two successive PCR steps. Sequencing of the TCR alpha and beta cDNA libraries was done on the Illumina HiSeq platform using custom primers. Concerning the study's data processing: MiGEC was used to process raw reads and extract unique molecular identifiers, and MiXCR was used to find CDR3 positions. For each individual, recombination models were inferred using an EM algorithm with the repgenHMM and IGoR tools. The tcR package in R was used for shared clonotype analysis, with sharing normalized by the product of cloneset sizes. To study raw recombination without the effects of thymic and clonal selection, out-of-frame nonproductive sequences were analyzed. The public reads were run again by TCRdb, first through fastp at Q25 and then through MiXCR, and only productive beta chains were kept. Every CDR3 protein is listed once, alongside the most common genes and DNA of its rows. The V and J calls were not made by the authors but by TCRdb's processing. This sample lists some 1,700,000 distinct CDR3 sequences; less than 40% were detected once. Approximately 0.25% of the sample lies in the top ten.

The sample comprised cord blood. The sequence was collected from a newborn girl in good health. The V and J genes are TRBV7-9 and TRBJ2-1; 8 bases in the junction line up with TRBD2. The DNA is as follows: TGTGCCAGCAGCCACCATAGCGGGACATACAATGAGCAGTTCTTC. It specifies CASSHHSGTYNEQFF.